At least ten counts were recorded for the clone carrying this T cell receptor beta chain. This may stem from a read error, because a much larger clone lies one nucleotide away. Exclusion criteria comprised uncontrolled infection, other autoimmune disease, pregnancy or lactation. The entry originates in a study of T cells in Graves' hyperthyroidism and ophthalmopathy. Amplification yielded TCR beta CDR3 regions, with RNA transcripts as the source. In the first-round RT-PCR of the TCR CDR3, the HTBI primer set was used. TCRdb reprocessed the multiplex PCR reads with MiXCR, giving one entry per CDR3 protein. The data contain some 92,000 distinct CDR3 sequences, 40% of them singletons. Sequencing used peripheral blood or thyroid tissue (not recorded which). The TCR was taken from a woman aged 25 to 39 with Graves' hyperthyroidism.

In DNA form, the CDR3 reads TGTGCCAGCAGCGTCGCCGAGGCTCGCTCCAATTCATCCCTCCACTTT. It codes for CASSVAEARSNSSLHF. The rearrangement links TRBV9 to TRBJ1-6; D remains ambiguous. Germline values: CDR1 SGDLS, CDR2 YYNGEE. The CDR3 contains 16 residues.